Below, one TCR beta chain is given with its context. The sample is drawn from a study of blood T cell repertoires in COVID-19. Study-level background: T cells, B-cell-depleted T cells, or PBMCs provided the cDNA or gDNA that served as material.

With 7 bases removed from V and 6 bases from J, the gap between germline ends came to 16 bases. Germline values: CDR1 MDHEN, CDR2 SYDVKM. The CDR3 has 13 residues. The method was immunoSEQ multiplex PCR; TCRdb's version includes in-frame clones alone and lacks a portion of them. The data show around 300,000 clones, around 87% seen once. This chain joins TRBV28 and TRBJ2-7; weak D call: TRBD1 (5 bases). The specimen was peripheral blood. The clonotype originates from a middle-aged man with active or convalescent COVID-19. CDR3 residues: CASISGQGFEQYF. In nucleotides, the CDR3 is TGTGCCAGCATTTCAGGGCAGGGTTTCGAGCAGTACTTC.